This T cell receptor (beta chain) was recovered during a study of sequential checkpoint blockade in melanoma. Across the whole study: TCRbeta immunosequencing was performed on DNA from fewer than 95 pretreatment melanoma tumor samples.

The treatment here: randomized to nivolumab then ipilimumab (arm A) or the reverse (arm B). Produced via immunoSEQ multiplex PCR; TCRdb's table is partial and in-frame only. The sample records about 21,000 clones, 25% to 35% being singletons. CDR1 and CDR2 (germline): SGHNT, YENEEA. V lost 4 bases, J lost 0 bases, and 8 bases lay in between. This CDR3 is 14 amino acids long. This clone was seen more than once but under ten times. The specimen comprised tumor tissue (inferred from file names), sampled from a patient given nivolumab and ipilimumab in sequence. The receptor was derived from a human donor with melanoma. This rearrangement joins TRBV11-3 to TRBJ2-3; D is undetermined. CDR3 sequence reads: CASSSSGSTDTQYF. The CDR3 coding sequence is TGTGCCAGCAGCTCCTCGGGTAGCACAGATACGCAGTATTTT. Together with reference TRBV11-3 and TRBJ2-3, the CDR3 gives the full variable domain: EAGVVQSPRYKIIEKKQPVAFWCNPISGHNTLYWYLQNLGQGPELLIRYENEEAVDDSQLPKDRFSAERLKGVDSTLKIQPAELGDSAVYLCASSSSGSTDTQYFGPGTRLTVL.